What follows describes a single TCR beta chain. As processed by the authors: Cell counts per sample came from amplifying reference gene primers. TCRdb's copy holds only in-frame clones and misses some; the assay was immunoSEQ multiplex PCR. V and J calls and clone size come straight from that table; D and trimming were deduced from the DNA. Of 90,000 to 150,000 clones listed, 79% were seen once; the top ten hold roughly 4%. The source of the sample is a study of blood T cell repertoires in COVID-19. Study-level information: Collection of acute and convalescent COVID-19 samples took place in the United States, Italy and Spain. PBMCs, B-cell-depleted T cells, or T cells were the source of the cDNA or gDNA that made up the material.

Trimming pared 2 bases from V and 1 base from J, leaving 10 bases between. CDR3 length equals 15 residues. Looked up from germline, CDR1 is KGHDR and CDR2 is SFDVKD. The TCR originated in a woman older than 75 with acute or convalescent COVID-19. The chain recombines TRBV24-1 with TRBJ1-1; no definite D call. The source material was peripheral blood. CDR3 in DNA: TGTGCCACCAGTGATTCGAGGGCAGGGAACACTGAAGCTTTCTTT. Amino acids: CATSDSRAGNTEAFF.